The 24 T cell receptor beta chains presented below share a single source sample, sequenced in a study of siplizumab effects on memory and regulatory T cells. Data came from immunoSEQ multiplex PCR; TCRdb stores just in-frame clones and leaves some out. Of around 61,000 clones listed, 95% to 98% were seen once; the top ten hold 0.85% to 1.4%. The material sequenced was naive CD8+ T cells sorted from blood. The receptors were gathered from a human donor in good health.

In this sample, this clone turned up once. The CDR3 sequence is CASSFGTHYNEQFF. DNA of the CDR3: TGTGCCAGCAGCTTTGGGACGCATTACAATGAGCAGTTCTTC. J is TRBJ2-1 and V is TRBV7-9; D is possibly TRBD1 or TRBD2 (5 bases each). The germline V gene encodes CDR1 SEHNR and CDR2 FQNEAQ (reference sequence). The V end was cut by 3 bases, the J end by 4 bases, with 10 bases between. The length of the CDR3 is 14 residues.

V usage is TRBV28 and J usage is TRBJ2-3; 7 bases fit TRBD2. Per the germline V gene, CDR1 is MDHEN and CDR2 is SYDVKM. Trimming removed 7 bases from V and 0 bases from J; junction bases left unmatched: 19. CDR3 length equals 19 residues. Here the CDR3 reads CASTSVESGLSTSTDTQYF. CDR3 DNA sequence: TGTGCCAGCACCTCCGTGGAGTCGGGACTAAGCACCAGCACAGATACGCAGTATTTT.

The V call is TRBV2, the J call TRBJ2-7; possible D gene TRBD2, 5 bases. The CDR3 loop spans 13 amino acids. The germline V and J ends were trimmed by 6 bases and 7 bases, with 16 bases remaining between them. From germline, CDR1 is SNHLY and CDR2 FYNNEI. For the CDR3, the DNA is TGTGCCAGCAGAGGCGGCAGCGGCCCGGAGCAGTACTTC. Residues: CASRGGSGPEQYF.

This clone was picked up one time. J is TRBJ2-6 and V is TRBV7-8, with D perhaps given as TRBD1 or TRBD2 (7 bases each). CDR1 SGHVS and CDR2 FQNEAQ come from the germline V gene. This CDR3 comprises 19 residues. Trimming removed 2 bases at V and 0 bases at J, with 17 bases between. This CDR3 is CASSLTSGTVNSGANVLTF. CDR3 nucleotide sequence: TGTGCCAGCAGCTTAACGAGCGGGACAGTTAACTCTGGGGCCAACGTCCTGACTTTC.

This chain's CDR3 is CASSYDRIRDGYTF. For the CDR3, the DNA is TGTGCCAGCAGTTACGATAGGATTAGGGATGGCTACACCTTC. The chain carries TRBV6-6 and TRBJ1-2; D is undetermined. Trimming cost V 2 bases and J 6 bases, with 13 bases left between them. Germline V lookup: CDR1 MNHNY, CDR2 SVGAGI (reference sequence). The CDR3 loop spans 14 amino acids.

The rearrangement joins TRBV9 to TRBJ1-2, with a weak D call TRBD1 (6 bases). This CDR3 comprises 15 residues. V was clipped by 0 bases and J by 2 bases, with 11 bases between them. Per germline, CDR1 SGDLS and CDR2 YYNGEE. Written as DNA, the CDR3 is TGTGCCAGCAGCGTAGACGGGGGGCCCAACTATGGCTACACCTTC. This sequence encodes CASSVDGGPNYGYTF.

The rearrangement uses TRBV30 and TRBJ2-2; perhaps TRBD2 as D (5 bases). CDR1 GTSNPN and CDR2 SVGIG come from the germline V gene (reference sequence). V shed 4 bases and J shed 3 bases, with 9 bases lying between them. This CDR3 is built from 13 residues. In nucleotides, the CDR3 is TGTGCCTGGATGGACTTTTACACCGGGGAGCTGTTTTTT. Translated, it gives CAWMDFYTGELFF.

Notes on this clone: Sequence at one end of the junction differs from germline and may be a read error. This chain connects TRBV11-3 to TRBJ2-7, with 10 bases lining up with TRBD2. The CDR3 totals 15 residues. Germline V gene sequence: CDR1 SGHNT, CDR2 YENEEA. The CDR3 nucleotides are TGTGCCAGCAGCCGCGGGACTAGCGTTTCCTACGAGCGGTACTTC. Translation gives CASSRGTSVSYERYF.

The CDR3 bases are TGTGCCAGCAGTGAATTGGGGGAGACGCGGCTGGGCTATGGCTACACCTTC. The encoded protein is CASSELGETRLGYGYTF. This rearrangement joins TRBV25-1 to TRBJ1-2; a weak D match, TRBD1 (5 bases). In germline, CDR1 is MGHDK, CDR2 SYGVNS. The V gene lost 1 base and the J gene lost 4 bases, with 19 bases spanning the gap. This CDR3 has 17 residues.

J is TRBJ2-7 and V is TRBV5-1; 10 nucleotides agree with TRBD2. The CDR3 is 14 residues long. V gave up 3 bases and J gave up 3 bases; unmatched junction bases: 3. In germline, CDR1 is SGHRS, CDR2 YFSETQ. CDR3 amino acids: CASSYASGSYEQYF. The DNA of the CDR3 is TGCGCCAGCAGCTACGCTAGCGGGAGCTACGAGCAGTACTTC.

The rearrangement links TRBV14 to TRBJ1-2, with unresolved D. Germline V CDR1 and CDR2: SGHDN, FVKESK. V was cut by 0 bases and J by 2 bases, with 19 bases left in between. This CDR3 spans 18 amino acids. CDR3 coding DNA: TGTGCCAGCAGCCAAGAATCCGGCGGAGTGAGCTTGAACTATGGCTACACCTTC. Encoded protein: CASSQESGGVSLNYGYTF.

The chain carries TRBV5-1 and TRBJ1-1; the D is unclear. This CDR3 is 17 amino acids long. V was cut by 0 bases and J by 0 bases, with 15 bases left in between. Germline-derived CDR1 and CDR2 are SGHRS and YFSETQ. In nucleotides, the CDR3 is TGCGCCAGCAGCTTGGAATTCCTGACGGACCTGAACACTGAAGCTTTCTTT. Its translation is CASSLEFLTDLNTEAFF. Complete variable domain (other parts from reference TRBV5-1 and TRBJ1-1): KAGVTQTPRYLIKTRGQQVTLSCSPISGHRSVSWYQQTPGQGLQFLFEYFSETQRNKGNFPGRFSGRQFSNSRSEMNVSTLELGDSALYLCASSLEFLTDLNTEAFFGQGTRLTVV.

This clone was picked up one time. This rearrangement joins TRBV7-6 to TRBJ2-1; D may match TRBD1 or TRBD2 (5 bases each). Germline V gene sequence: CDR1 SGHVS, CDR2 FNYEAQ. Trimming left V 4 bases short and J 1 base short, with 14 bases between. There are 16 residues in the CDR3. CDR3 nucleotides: TGTGCCAGCAGCTCCCCTCGGGGCCGATCCTACAATGAGCAGTTCTTC. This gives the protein CASSSPRGRSYNEQFF.

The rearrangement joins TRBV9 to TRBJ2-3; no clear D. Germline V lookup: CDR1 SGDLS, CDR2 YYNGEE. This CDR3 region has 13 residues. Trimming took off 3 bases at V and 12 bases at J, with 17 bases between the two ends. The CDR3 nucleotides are TGTGCCAGCAGCGCCCCCCAGGAGACTTCTCAGTATTTT. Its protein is CASSAPQETSQYF.

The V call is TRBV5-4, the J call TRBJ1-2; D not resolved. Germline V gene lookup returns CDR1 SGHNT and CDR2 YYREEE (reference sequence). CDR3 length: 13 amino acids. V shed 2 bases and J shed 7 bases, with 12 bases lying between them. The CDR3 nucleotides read TGTGCCAGCAGCTTTGGGGAGGGCATTGGCTACACCTTC. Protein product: CASSFGEGIGYTF.

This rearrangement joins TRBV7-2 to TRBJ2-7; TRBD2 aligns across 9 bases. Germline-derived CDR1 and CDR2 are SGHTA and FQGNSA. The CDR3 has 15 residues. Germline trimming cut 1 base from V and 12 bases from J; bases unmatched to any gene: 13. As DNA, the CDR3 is TGTGCCAGCAGCTTAGAGTCTAGCGGGATATCCCTCCGGTACTTC. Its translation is CASSLESSGISLRYF.

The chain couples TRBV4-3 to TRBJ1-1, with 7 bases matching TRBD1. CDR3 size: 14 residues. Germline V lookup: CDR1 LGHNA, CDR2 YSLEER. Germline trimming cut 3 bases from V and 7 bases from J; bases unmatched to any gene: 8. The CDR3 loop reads CASSHATGDGEAFF. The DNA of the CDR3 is TGCGCCAGCAGCCACGCCACAGGGGACGGTGAAGCTTTCTTT.

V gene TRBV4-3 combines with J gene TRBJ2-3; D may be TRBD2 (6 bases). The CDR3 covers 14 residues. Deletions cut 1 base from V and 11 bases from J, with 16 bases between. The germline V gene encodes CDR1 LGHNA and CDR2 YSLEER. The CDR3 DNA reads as TGCGCCAGCAGCCAAGTCGGCTTGTGGGGGGAGCAGTATTTT. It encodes CASSQVGLWGEQYF.

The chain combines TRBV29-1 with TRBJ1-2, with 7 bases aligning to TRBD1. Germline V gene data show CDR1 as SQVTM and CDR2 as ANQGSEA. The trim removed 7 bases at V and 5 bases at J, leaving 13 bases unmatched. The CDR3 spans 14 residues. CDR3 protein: CSAISPQGLYGYTF. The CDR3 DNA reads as TGCAGCGCTATCAGTCCACAGGGGTTATATGGCTACACCTTC.

The CDR3 loop reads CAWRTRDSSYEQYF. The CDR3 DNA reads TGTGCCTGGAGGACCCGGGATAGCTCCTACGAGCAGTACTTC. The chain has TRBV30 and TRBJ2-7; tentative D call: TRBD2 (5 bases). The CDR3 runs to 14 residues. The germline CDR1 and CDR2 sequences are GTSNPN and SVGIG (reference sequence). Trimming shortened V by 3 bases and J by 0 bases, and 12 bases separated the two germline ends.

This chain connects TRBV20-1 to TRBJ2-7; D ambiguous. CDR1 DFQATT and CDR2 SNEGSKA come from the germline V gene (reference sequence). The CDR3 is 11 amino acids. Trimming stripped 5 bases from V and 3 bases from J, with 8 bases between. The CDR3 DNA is TGCAGTGCTCCAGCACTCTACGAGCAGTACTTC. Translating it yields CSAPALYEQYF.

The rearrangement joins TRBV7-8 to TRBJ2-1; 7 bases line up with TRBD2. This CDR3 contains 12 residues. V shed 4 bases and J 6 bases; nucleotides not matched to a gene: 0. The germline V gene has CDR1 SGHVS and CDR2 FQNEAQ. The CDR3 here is CASSWEGNEQFF. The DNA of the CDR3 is TGTGCCAGCAGCTGGGAGGGCAATGAGCAGTTCTTC.

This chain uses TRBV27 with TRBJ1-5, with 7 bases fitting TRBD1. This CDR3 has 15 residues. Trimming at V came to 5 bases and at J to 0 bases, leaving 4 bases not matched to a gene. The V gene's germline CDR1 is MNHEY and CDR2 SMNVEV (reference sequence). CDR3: CASSRDSYSNQPQHF. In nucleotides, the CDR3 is TGTGCCAGCAGTAGGGACAGTTATAGCAATCAGCCCCAGCATTTT.

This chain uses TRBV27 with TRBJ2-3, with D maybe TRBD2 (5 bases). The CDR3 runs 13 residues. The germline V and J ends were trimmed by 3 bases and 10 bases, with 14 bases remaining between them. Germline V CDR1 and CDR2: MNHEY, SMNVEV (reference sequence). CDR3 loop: CASSFGEFGSQYF. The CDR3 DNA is TGTGCCAGCAGTTTTGGGGAGTTTGGGTCGCAGTATTTT.